A single sample gave rise to the 17 T cell receptor beta chains below, sequenced in a study of shared clonotypes between healthy human individuals. The repertoire was sequenced with immunoSEQ multiplex PCR; TCRdb's copy has only in-frame clones and lacks some. The table shows 1.5 million to 1.9 million clones, with approximately 98% occurring only once. Specimen: naive CD4+ T cells sorted from blood. The subset: CD45RA+ positively selected. All receptors derive from a young man in good health.

The V and J genes are TRBV7-9 and TRBJ2-7; 9 nucleotides align to TRBD1. Per germline, CDR1 SEHNR and CDR2 FQNEAQ (reference sequence). V gave up 4 bases and J gave up 2 bases; unmatched junction bases: 3. This CDR3 is 14 amino acids long. DNA of the CDR3: TGTGCCAGCAGCTGGGGACAGGGCGCCTACGAGCAGTACTTC. Encoded protein: CASSWGQGAYEQYF.

The chain links TRBV7-9 to TRBJ2-1; the D gene could be TRBD1 or TRBD2 (5 bases each). Germline loops: CDR1 SEHNR, CDR2 FQNEAQ (reference sequence). V was cut by 3 bases and J by 2 bases, with 11 bases left in between. CDR3 length: 15 residues. The CDR3 is CASSLGRATYNEQFF. The CDR3 DNA sequence: TGTGCCAGCAGCTTGGGACGAGCCACCTACAATGAGCAGTTCTTC.

V is TRBV6-1 and J is TRBJ1-1, with 9 bases matching TRBD1. The J segment lost 7 bases and the V segment lost 4 bases, leaving 4 bases of the junction unmatched. CDR1 is MNHNS, CDR2 SASEGT, per germline. CDR3 length equals 13 residues. The CDR3 nucleotides read TGTGCCAGCAGTGGAGGACAGGGGAATGAAGCTTTCTTT. Amino acid sequence: CASSGGQGNEAFF.

The chain has TRBV5-1 and TRBJ2-3; D is undetermined. The V gene lost 4 bases and the J gene lost 0 bases, with 9 bases spanning the gap. Germline V CDR1 and CDR2: SGHRS, YFSETQ. This CDR3 has 14 residues. The chain's CDR3 is CASSPTPSTDTQYF. CDR3 coding DNA: TGCGCCAGCAGCCCGACGCCCAGCACAGATACGCAGTATTTT.

J is TRBJ2-1 and V is TRBV18; 9 positions agree with TRBD2. The CDR3 sequence is 17 residues long. Trimming at V came to 3 bases and at J to 6 bases, leaving 12 bases not matched to a gene. Per germline, CDR1 KGHSH and CDR2 LQKENI. The CDR3 here is CASSPRALAGPGNEQFF. For the CDR3, the DNA is TGTGCCAGCTCACCTCGAGCCCTAGCGGGACCGGGCAATGAGCAGTTCTTC.

The chain combines TRBV6-6 with TRBJ2-7; 10 nucleotides align to TRBD2. Germline V gene data show CDR1 as MNHNY and CDR2 as SVGAGI (reference sequence). There are 15 residues in the CDR3. Trimming removed 5 bases from V and 4 bases from J; junction bases left unmatched: 8. Here the CDR3 reads CASSLAGALGYEQYF. CDR3 bases: TGTGCCAGCAGTCTAGCGGGAGCCCTCGGATACGAGCAGTACTTC.

The chain has TRBV2 and TRBJ2-7, with D perhaps given as TRBD1 or TRBD2 (5 bases each). Germline V gene sequence: CDR1 SNHLY, CDR2 FYNNEI. V dropped 7 bases and J dropped 2 bases, with 18 bases sitting between them. The CDR3 extends over 15 amino acids. CDR3 loop: CASKNLGVGAYEQYF. CDR3 bases: TGTGCCAGCAAGAATCTAGGGGTGGGGGCCTACGAGCAGTACTTC.

The chain links TRBV19 to TRBJ2-3; TRBD1 agrees at 7 bases. J gave up 0 bases and V 6 bases, and 6 bases lay outside the gene matches. CDR1 and CDR2 (germline): LNHDA, SQIVND (reference sequence). The CDR3 is 15 residues long. CDR3 loop: CASSPGQYSTDTQYF. The CDR3 DNA follows: TGTGCCAGTAGCCCGGGACAGTATAGCACAGATACGCAGTATTTT.

The count of this clone is one. V and J are TRBV5-1 and TRBJ1-3, with TRBD1 identical over 9 bases. V was pared by 4 bases and J by 2 bases, with 7 bases of the junction left unmatched. The CDR3 sequence is 16 residues long. Germline V gene sequence: CDR1 SGHRS, CDR2 YFSETQ. CDR3 in amino acids: CASSKTGGKTGNTIYF. CDR3 bases: TGCGCCAGCAGCAAGACAGGGGGAAAAACTGGAAACACCATATATTTT.

The chain has TRBV28 and TRBJ2-5; TRBD2 aligns across 10 bases. From germline, CDR1 is MDHEN and CDR2 SYDVKM. J lost 4 bases, V lost 10 bases, and 6 bases had no gene match. CDR3 length equals 13 residues. CDR3 coding DNA: TGTGCCACGAAGACTAGCGGGTTAGAGACCCAGTACTTC. Translation gives CATKTSGLETQYF. The full variable domain, completed using reference TRBV28 and TRBJ2-5, is DVKVTQSSRYLVKRTGEKVFLECVQDMDHENMFWYRQDPGLGLRLIYFSYDVKMKEKGDIPEGYSVSREKKERFSLILESASTNQTSMYLCATKTSGLETQYFGPGTRLLVL.

The chain combines TRBV6-5 with TRBJ1-1; D call uncertain. CDR1 is MNHEY and CDR2 is SVGAGI in the germline V gene. Trimming removed 6 bases from V and 6 bases from J, with 14 bases in between. This CDR3 is 13 amino acids long. CDR3 DNA: TGTGCCAGCAGCCCGGACCTTAGGGCTGAAGCTTTCTTT. Translating gives CASSPDLRAEAFF.

The V and J genes are TRBV10-2 and TRBJ2-1, with TRBD2 identical over 7 bases. CDR3 length: 16 amino acids. The V gene's germline CDR1 is WSHSY and CDR2 SAAADI. With V trimmed by 8 bases and J by 6 bases, 16 bases remained unmatched. Written as DNA, the CDR3 is TGCGCCAGCTCCCTCGGATCAACGGGAGGCCTCAATGAGCAGTTCTTC. Amino acids: CASSLGSTGGLNEQFF.

The CDR3 nucleotides read TGTGCCAGCAGCCACGGGACAGTAAGCTCCTACGAGCAGTACTTC. Translating it yields CASSHGTVSSYEQYF. The chain links TRBV14 to TRBJ2-7, with 7 positions matching TRBD1. From germline, CDR1 is SGHDN and CDR2 FVKESK. This CDR3 has 15 amino acids. The J segment lost 0 bases and the V segment lost 3 bases, leaving 5 bases of the junction unmatched.

The chain combines TRBV18 with TRBJ2-3; 7 nucleotides line up with TRBD1. The CDR3 has 15 residues. CDR1 and CDR2 (germline): KGHSH, LQKENI. J lost 2 bases, V lost 4 bases, and 6 bases had no gene match. The CDR3 coding sequence is TGTGCCAGCTCACACGACAGGGATTACACAGATACGCAGTATTTT. Translating it yields CASSHDRDYTDTQYF.

This chain links TRBV9 with TRBJ1-5; no clear D gene. V lost 0 bases to trimming and J lost 3 bases, with 7 bases between them. CDR1 SGDLS and CDR2 YYNGEE come from the germline V gene. CDR3 length: 14 residues. As DNA, the CDR3 is TGTGCCAGCAGCGTAGACCCAGTCAATCAGCCCCAGCATTTT. Translation: CASSVDPVNQPQHF.

The V and J genes are TRBV2 and TRBJ1-5; D unresolved. This CDR3 has 14 amino acids. Trimming shortened V by 5 bases and J by 1 base, and 9 bases separated the two germline ends. CDR1 and CDR2 (germline): SNHLY, FYNNEI. CDR3 loop: CASSSGRSNQPQHF. The CDR3 DNA reads TGTGCCAGCAGTTCTGGTAGAAGCAATCAGCCCCAGCATTTT. Variable domain in full (rest from reference TRBV2 and TRBJ1-5): EPEVTQTPSHQVTQMGQEVILRCVPISNHLYFYWYRQILGQKVEFLVSFYNNEISEKSEIFDDQFSVERPDGSNFTLKIRSTKLEDSAMYFCASSSGRSNQPQHFGDGTRLSIL.

This rearrangement joins TRBV15 to TRBJ1-2; TRBD1 matches at 7 bases. Germline assignment: CDR1 LNHNV and CDR2 YYDKDF (reference sequence). Germline trimming cut 5 bases from V and 11 bases from J; bases unmatched to any gene: 8. CDR3 size: 12 residues. The CDR3 sequence is CATSLQGGYYTF. The CDR3 nucleotides read TGTGCCACCAGCCTCCAGGGGGGGTATTACACCTTC.